This T cell receptor beta chain was sequenced for a study of Ad26.COV2.S vaccination and SARS-CoV-2 variants. Study context: The trial was COV1001 and the donor's arm was Ad26.COV2.S.

General study findings and limits: Reports say spike-specific CD8+ and CD4+ T cell responses covered substantial breadth after vaccination.

Measured with immunoSEQ multiplex PCR; TCRdb has only the in-frame clones, and not every one. The data hold about 350,000 clones, with around 88% observed a single time. A word on this clone: The antigen remains undetermined.

The CDR3 has 16 residues. V lost 5 bases, J lost 7 bases, and 15 bases stayed unmatched. CDR1 SGHRS and CDR2 YFSETQ come from the germline V gene. This sample's treatment: 15 to 20 received Ad26.COV2.S at low or high dose, single or two shots; 5 received placebo; per-sample allocation not given. Repertoires come from day 63 after the first vaccine or placebo injection. The donor's status was that of an adult aged 18-55 years in Boston. The TCR originated in a person aged 18 to 59 who received the Ad26.COV2.S COVID-19 vaccine or a placebo. The specimen was peripheral blood, collected in a trial of Ad26.COV2.S vaccine versus placebo. The chain couples TRBV5-1 to TRBJ1-2; 9 nucleotides match TRBD1. CDR3 in DNA: TGCGCCAGCAGACACACAGGGGGCGCAGATTTCGGTGGCTACACCTTC. Translated, it gives CASRHTGGADFGGYTF.